This T cell receptor beta chain appears in the sequencing data of a study of cytomegalovirus exposure and HLA in healthy donors. Study as a whole: Caucasian-associated ancestry cluster membership applied to under 85% of several hundred genotyped donors. Study-level results: By a later analysis, the bulk of CMV-associated TCR beta chains appeared HLA-restricted.

Trimming took 3 bases from V and 3 from J, leaving 21 bases between them. The CDR3 has 17 amino acids. Germline V gene lookup returns CDR1 SQVTM and CDR2 ANQGSEA. This clone has just a few counts. Its matching antigen is unknown. Donors counted as nominally healthy when sampled, yet unrecorded immune exposures were likely. 13 Jbeta primers and 60 Vbeta primers were used for the PCR. The assay was immunoSEQ multiplex PCR, and TCRdb's table has in-frame clones only and misses some. The table records 150,000 to 200,000 clones, approximately 80% of them present only once. The rearrangement links TRBV29-1 to TRBJ1-5; possibly TRBD1 for D (5 bases). The sequencing sample was made of PBMCs. The source of this sequence is a boy aged 5 to 17 in good health and CMV-seronegative. The CDR3 reads CSVDGFPGWGYNQPQHF. CDR3 coding DNA: TGCAGCGTTGATGGCTTTCCAGGGTGGGGTTACAATCAGCCCCAGCATTTT.